This is a list of T cell receptor beta chains from one sample in a study of blood T cell repertoires in COVID-19. The repertoire was sequenced with immunoSEQ multiplex PCR; TCRdb's copy has only in-frame clones and lacks some. Seen here are about 73,000 clones, roughly 89% observed once, and the top ten hold roughly 8.8%. Sequenced sample: peripheral blood. Receptors originate from an elderly man with acute or convalescent COVID-19. Both conserved end residues are part of each CDR3. D genes are given only for firm matches. A row's size may be missing; if present it is once, few, many or a size class.

d_call	clone_size	v_call	j_call	cdr3_aa	cdr3_nt
.	.	TRBV19	TRBJ2-7	CASSVTELSSEQYF	TGTGCCAGTAGTGTGACAGAGCTCTCAAGCGAGCAGTACTTC
TRBD1	once	TRBV19	TRBJ1-4	CASSSPDRGYWQTNEKLFF	TGTGCCAGTAGTTCCCCAGACAGGGGCTACTGGCAAACTAATGAAAAACTGTTTTTT
.	.	TRBV7-2	TRBJ1-1	CASSLSGETEAFF	TGTGCCAGCAGCTTGTCAGGCGAAACTGAAGCTTTCTTT
.	.	TRBV21-1	TRBJ2-5	CASSKRRVRQETQYF	TGTGCCAGCAGCAAAAGACGGGTCCGGCAAGAGACCCAGTACTTC
TRBD1	.	TRBV9	TRBJ1-6	CASSVGGTGDNSPLHF	TGTGCCAGCAGCGTAGGAGGGACAGGGGATAATTCACCCCTCCACTTT
.	.	TRBV3-1/TRBV3-2	TRBJ1-2	CASSQAGVGYGYTF	TGTGCCAGCAGCCAAGCAGGCGTGGGCTATGGCTACACCTTC
TRBD2	.	TRBV13	TRBJ2-1	CASSFATGGQNEQFF	TGTGCCAGCAGCTTTGCGACGGGGGGGCAAAATGAGCAGTTCTTC
TRBD1	.	TRBV10-3	TRBJ2-7	CASSGTGGYEQYF	TGTGCCAGCTCCGGGACAGGGGGCTACGAGCAGTACTTC
TRBD2	.	TRBV7-3	TRBJ2-1	CASSFSRTRIDEQFF	TGTGCCAGCAGCTTCTCCAGGACTAGAATCGATGAGCAGTTCTTC
.	.	TRBV12-3/TRBV12-4	TRBJ1-5	CASTAGSEPQHF	TGTGCCAGCACTGCAGGGTCCGAGCCCCAGCATTTT
TRBD1	.	TRBV5-4	TRBJ1-4	CASSSGQATEKLFF	TGTGCCAGCAGCTCCGGACAGGCTACTGAAAAACTGTTTTTT
.	.	TRBV25-1	TRBJ1-1	CASRPARVWTEAFF	TGTGCCAGCAGGCCAGCGCGGGTGTGGACTGAAGCTTTCTTT
.	once	TRBV4-1	TRBJ1-1	CASSQVPGGTNTEAFF	TGCGCCAGCAGCCAAGTCCCTGGCGGGACGAACACTGAAGCTTTCTTT
.	.	TRBV5-1	TRBJ2-7	CASSLGGQHSYEQYF	TGCGCCAGCAGCTTGGGAGGACAGCATTCCTACGAGCAGTACTTC
TRBD1	.	TRBV15	TRBJ2-3	CATSRQTGGDREDTQYF	TGTGCCACCAGCAGGCAAACAGGGGGCGATCGGGAAGATACGCAGTATTTT
.	.	TRBV27	TRBJ1-2	CASSISTEGWAYGYTF	TGTGCCAGCAGTATTTCGACTGAGGGATGGGCCTATGGCTACACCTTC
.	.	TRBV7-2	TRBJ2-1	CASSPGVASPEYQFF	TGTGCCAGCAGCCCGGGAGTAGCGAGCCCAGAATATCAGTTCTTC
TRBD1	.	TRBV19	TRBJ1-5	CASSVGQRGQPQHF	TGTGCCAGTAGCGTGGGACAGAGAGGCCAGCCCCAGCATTTT
.	.	TRBV12-3/TRBV12-4	TRBJ1-2	CASSLYEYGYTF	TGTGCCAGCAGTTTATATGAGTATGGCTACACCTTC
.	.	TRBV3-1/TRBV3-2	TRBJ2-1	CASSQGWQGAGEEQFF	TGTGCCAGCAGCCAAGGGTGGCAGGGGGCGGGGGAAGAGCAGTTCTTC
.	.	TRBV19	TRBJ1-5	CASTIADNQPQHF	TGTGCCAGTACCATCGCGGACAATCAGCCCCAGCATTTT
.	.	TRBV19	TRBJ2-7	CARKQGNEQYF	TGTGCCAGAAAGCAGGGGAACGAGCAGTACTTC
TRBD2	.	TRBV3-1/TRBV3-2	TRBJ2-5	CASSQAGGAQETQYF	TGTGCCAGCAGCCAAGCCGGGGGGGCGCAAGAGACCCAGTACTTC
TRBD1	few	TRBV19	TRBJ1-4	CASETGGLSEKLFF	TGTGCCAGTGAAACAGGGGGTTTATCTGAAAAACTGTTTTTT
TRBD1	.	TRBV10-2	TRBJ2-5	CASSELGTATIGHQETQYF	TGCGCCAGCAGTGAGCTGGGGACAGCTACAATAGGACACCAAGAGACCCAGTACTTC
TRBD1	.	TRBV5-1	TRBJ2-1	CASSLASTGNEQFF	TGCGCCAGCAGCTTGGCCTCGACAGGGAATGAGCAGTTCTTC
.	.	TRBV28	TRBJ1-1	CASSGGWRQGEAFF	TGTGCCAGCAGTGGGGGGTGGAGGCAGGGCGAAGCTTTCTTT
.	.	TRBV30	TRBJ1-1	CAWSVNPTEAFF	TGTGCCTGGAGTGTTAATCCCACTGAAGCTTTCTTT
TRBD2	.	TRBV19	TRBJ2-5	CASSATSGRETQYF	TGTGCCAGTAGTGCGACTAGCGGGAGAGAGACCCAGTACTTC
TRBD2	.	TRBV3-1/TRBV3-2	TRBJ2-4	CASSPTSGGQYF	TGTGCCAGCAGCCCAACTTCGGGGGGACAGTACTTC
.	.	TRBV19	TRBJ1-4	CASRGRGTNEKLFF	TGTGCCAGTAGAGGTCGGGGAACTAATGAAAAACTGTTTTTT
TRBD1	.	TRBV6-1	TRBJ1-2	CASSDRDRGGYTF	TGTGCCAGCAGTGATAGGGACAGGGGCGGCTACACCTTC
.	.	TRBV19	TRBJ2-1	CASSIIRGGSYNEQFF	TGTGCCAGTAGTATAATAAGGGGGGGCTCCTACAATGAGCAGTTCTTC
TRBD2	once	TRBV24-1	TRBJ2-3	CATSETSGSIWGTDTQYF	TGTGCCACCAGTGAAACTAGCGGGAGTATCTGGGGCACAGATACGCAGTATTTT
.	.	TRBV7-6	TRBJ1-2	CASSLAVNGVGYTF	TGTGCCAGCAGCTTAGCGGTGAACGGGGTAGGCTACACCTTC
.	.	TRBV3-1/TRBV3-2	TRBJ2-7	CASSQGQYSSYEQYF	TGTGCCAGCAGCCAAGGACAGTATAGCTCCTACGAGCAGTACTTC
.	.	TRBV19	TRBJ2-5	CASSIMGGPQYF	TGTGCCAGTAGTATAATGGGGGGTCCCCAGTACTTC
TRBD1	.	TRBV30	TRBJ1-5	CAWSGGQGSQPQHF	TGTGCCTGGAGTGGGGGACAGGGGAGTCAGCCCCAGCATTTT
TRBD1	.	TRBV2	TRBJ2-3	CASNLQGDTQYF	TGTGCCAGCAACCTACAGGGGGATACGCAGTATTTT
TRBD1	.	TRBV5-1	TRBJ2-5	CASSLRGTGKETQYF	TGCGCCAGCAGCTTGCGCGGGACAGGGAAAGAGACCCAGTACTTC
TRBD1	.	TRBV29-1	TRBJ1-2	CSVGTNRDRVGYTF	TGCAGCGTTGGGACGAACCGGGACAGGGTTGGCTACACCTTC
.	.	TRBV2	TRBJ1-6	CASSELESPLHF	TGTGCCAGCAGTGAATTAGAATCACCCCTCCACTTT
.	.	TRBV2	TRBJ1-4	CASKTGTFGEKLFF	TGTGCCAGCAAGACCGGGACATTTGGTGAAAAACTGTTTTTT
TRBD1	.	TRBV7-2	TRBJ1-3	CASSSPDREGNTIYF	TGTGCCAGCAGCTCTCCTGACAGGGAAGGAAACACCATATATTTT
.	.	TRBV25-1	TRBJ1-2	CASRRTGPPYGYTF	TGTGCCAGCAGACGAACAGGGCCTCCATATGGCTACACCTTC
.	.	TRBV2	TRBJ1-2	CASRMSSGDGYTF	TGTGCCAGCAGGATGTCCTCAGGGGATGGCTACACCTTC
TRBD1	.	TRBV10-3	TRBJ2-1	CAIRSQDRDHNEQFF	TGTGCCATCAGATCTCAAGACAGGGACCACAATGAGCAGTTCTTC
.	.	TRBV21-1	TRBJ1-1	CASTGQVMNTEAFF	TGTGCCAGCACCGGACAGGTCATGAACACTGAAGCTTTCTTT